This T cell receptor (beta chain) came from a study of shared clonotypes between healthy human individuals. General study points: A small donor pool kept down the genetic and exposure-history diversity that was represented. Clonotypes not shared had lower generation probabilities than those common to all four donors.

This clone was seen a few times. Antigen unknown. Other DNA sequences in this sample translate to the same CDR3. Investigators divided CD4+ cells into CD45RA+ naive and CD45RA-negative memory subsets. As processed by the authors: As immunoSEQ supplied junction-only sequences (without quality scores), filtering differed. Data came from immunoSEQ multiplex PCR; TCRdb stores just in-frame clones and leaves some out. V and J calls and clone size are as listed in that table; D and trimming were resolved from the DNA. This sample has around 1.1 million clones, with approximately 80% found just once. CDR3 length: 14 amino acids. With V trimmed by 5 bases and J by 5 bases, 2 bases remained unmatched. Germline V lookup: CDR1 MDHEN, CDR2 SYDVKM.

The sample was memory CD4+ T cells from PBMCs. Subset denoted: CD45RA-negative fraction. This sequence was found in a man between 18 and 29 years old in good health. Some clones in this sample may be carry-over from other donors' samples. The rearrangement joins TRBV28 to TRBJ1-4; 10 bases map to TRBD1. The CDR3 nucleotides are TGTGCCAGCAGTCCGGACAGGGGGAATGAAAAACTGTTTTTT. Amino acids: CASSPDRGNEKLFF.